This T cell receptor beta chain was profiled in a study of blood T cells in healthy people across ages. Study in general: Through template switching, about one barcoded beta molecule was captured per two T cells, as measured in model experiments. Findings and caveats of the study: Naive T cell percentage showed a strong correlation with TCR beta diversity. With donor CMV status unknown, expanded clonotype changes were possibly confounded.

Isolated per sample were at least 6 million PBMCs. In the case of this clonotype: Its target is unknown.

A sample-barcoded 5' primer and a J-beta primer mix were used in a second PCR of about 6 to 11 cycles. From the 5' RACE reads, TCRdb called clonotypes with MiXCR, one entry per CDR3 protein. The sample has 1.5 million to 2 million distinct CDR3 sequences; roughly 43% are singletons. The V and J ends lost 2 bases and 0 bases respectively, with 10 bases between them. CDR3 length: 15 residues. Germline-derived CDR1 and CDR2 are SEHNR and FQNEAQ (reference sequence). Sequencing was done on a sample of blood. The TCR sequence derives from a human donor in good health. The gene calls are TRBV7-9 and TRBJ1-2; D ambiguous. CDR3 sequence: CASSLSQASNYGYTF. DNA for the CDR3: TGTGCCAGCAGCTTATCGCAGGCATCTAACTATGGCTACACCTTC.